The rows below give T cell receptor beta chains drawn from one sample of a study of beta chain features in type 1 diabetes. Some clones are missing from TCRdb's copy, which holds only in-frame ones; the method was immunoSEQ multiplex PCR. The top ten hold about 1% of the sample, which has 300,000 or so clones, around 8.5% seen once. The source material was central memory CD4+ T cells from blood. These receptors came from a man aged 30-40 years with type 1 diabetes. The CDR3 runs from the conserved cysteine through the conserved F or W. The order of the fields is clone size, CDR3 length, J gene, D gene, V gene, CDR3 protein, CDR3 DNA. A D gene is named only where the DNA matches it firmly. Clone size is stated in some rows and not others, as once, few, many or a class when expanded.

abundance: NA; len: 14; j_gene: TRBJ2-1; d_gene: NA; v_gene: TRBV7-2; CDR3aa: CASSPGTPGMAQFF; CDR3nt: TGTGCCAGCAGCCCCGGGACCCCGGGCATGGCGCAGTTCTTC
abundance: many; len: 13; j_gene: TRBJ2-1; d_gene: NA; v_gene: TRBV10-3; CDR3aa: CAIKEGSYNEQFF; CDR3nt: TGTGCCATCAAAGAGGGATCCTACAATGAGCAGTTCTTC
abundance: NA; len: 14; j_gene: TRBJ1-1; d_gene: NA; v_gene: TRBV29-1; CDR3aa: CSVEHRGGRSEAFF; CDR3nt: TGCAGCGTCGAGCACCGGGGAGGGCGGTCTGAAGCTTTCTTT
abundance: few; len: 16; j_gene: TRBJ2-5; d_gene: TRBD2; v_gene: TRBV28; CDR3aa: CASSFYLAGGRETQYF; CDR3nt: TGTGCCAGCAGTTTTTATCTAGCGGGGGGCAGGGAGACCCAGTACTTC
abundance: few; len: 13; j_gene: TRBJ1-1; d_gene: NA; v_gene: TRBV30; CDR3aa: CAWSVTYSYGAFF; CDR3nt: TGTGCCTGGAGTGTGACTTACTCCTATGGGGCTTTCTTT
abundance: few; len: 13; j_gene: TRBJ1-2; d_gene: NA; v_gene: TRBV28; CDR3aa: CASRLTVVGGYTF; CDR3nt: TGTGCCAGCAGGCTAACTGTGGTCGGGGGCTACACCTTC
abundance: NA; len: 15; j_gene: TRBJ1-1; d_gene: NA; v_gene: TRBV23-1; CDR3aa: CASSQSRRGYTEAFF; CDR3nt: TGCGCCAGCAGTCAATCGAGGAGGGGGTACACTGAAGCTTTCTTT
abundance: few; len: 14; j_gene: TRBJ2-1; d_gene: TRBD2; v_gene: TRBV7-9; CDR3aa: CASSVGLADNEQFF; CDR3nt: TGTGCCAGCAGTGTAGGACTAGCCGACAATGAGCAGTTCTTC
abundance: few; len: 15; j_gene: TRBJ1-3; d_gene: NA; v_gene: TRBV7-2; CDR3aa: CASSLVGFSGNTIYF; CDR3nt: TGTGCCAGCAGCTTAGTTGGGTTTTCTGGAAACACCATATATTTT
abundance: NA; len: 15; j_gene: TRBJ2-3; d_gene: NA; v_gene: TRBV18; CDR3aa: CASSPVAASTDTQYF; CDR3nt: TGTGCCAGCTCACCAGTGGCAGCCAGCACAGATACGCAGTATTTT
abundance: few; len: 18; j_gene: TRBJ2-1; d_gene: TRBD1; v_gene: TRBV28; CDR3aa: CASSSTPFGTGIYNEQFF; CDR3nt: TGTGCCAGCAGTTCGACACCCTTCGGGACAGGAATATACAATGAGCAGTTCTTC
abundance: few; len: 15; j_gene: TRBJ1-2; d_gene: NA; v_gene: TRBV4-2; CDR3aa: CASSPGGVVDYGYTF; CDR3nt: TGTGCCAGCAGCCCAGGAGGGGTAGTCGACTATGGCTACACCTTC
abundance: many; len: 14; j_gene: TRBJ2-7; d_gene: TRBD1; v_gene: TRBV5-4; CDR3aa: CASSSKQGAGEQYF; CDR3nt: TGTGCCAGCAGCTCCAAGCAGGGGGCAGGAGAGCAGTACTTC
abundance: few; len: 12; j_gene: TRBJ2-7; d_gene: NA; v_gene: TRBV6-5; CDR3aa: CASSKLGYEQYF; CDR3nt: TGTGCCAGCAGCAAGCTGGGCTACGAGCAGTACTTC
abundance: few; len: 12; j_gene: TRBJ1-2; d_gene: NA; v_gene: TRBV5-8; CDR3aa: CASSWGQIGYTF; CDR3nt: TGTGCCAGCAGCTGGGGACAAATTGGCTACACCTTC
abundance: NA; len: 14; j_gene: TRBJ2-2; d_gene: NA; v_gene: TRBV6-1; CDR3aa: CASRAGQNTGELFF; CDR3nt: TGTGCCAGCAGGGCCGGACAGAACACCGGGGAGCTGTTTTTT
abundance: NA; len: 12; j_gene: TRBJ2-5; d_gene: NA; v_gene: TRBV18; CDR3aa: CASSRPQETQYF; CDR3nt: TGTGCCAGCTCACGTCCTCAAGAGACCCAGTACTTC
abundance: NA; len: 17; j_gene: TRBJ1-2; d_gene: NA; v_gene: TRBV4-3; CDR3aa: CASSPFGADTNIYGYTF; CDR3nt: TGCGCCAGCAGTCCTTTCGGGGCAGATACTAACATCTATGGCTACACCTTC
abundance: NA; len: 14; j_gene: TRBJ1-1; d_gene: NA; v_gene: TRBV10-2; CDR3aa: CASSVEVLNTEAFF; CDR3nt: TGCGCCAGCAGTGTAGAGGTTCTGAACACTGAAGCTTTCTTT
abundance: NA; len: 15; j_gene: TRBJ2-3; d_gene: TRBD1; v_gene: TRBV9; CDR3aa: CASSVARDRPTTQYF; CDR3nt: TGTGCCAGCAGCGTAGCGAGGGACAGGCCTACTACGCAGTATTTT
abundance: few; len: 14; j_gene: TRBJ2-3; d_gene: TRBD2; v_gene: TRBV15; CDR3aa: CATSERGDTDTQYF; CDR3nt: TGTGCCACCAGCGAGCGGGGGGATACAGATACGCAGTATTTT
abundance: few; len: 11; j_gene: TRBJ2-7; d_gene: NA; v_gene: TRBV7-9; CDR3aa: CASSREYEQYF; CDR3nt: TGTGCCAGCAGCCGGGAATACGAGCAGTACTTC
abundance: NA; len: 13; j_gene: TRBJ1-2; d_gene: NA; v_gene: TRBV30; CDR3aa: CAWSRTDLNGYTF; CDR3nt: TGTGCCTGGAGTCGGACCGACTTGAATGGCTACACCTTC
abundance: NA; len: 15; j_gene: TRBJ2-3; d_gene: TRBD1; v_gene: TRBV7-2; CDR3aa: CASRRGQGLVDTQYF; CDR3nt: TGTGCCAGCAGACGGGGACAGGGCCTAGTGGATACGCAGTATTTT
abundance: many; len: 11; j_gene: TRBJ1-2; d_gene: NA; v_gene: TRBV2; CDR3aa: CASGADYGYTF; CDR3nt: TGTGCCAGCGGAGCGGACTATGGCTACACCTTC
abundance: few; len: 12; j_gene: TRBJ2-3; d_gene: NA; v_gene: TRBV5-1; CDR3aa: CASSLNPDTQYF; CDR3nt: TGCGCCAGCAGCTTGAACCCAGATACGCAGTATTTT
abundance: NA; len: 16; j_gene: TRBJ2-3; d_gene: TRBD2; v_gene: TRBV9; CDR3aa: CASSPSGGAGTDTQYF; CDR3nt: TGTGCCAGCAGCCCCAGCGGGGGGGCGGGCACAGATACGCAGTATTTT
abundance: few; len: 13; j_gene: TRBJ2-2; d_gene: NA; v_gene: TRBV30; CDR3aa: CAWSPLVTGELFF; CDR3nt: TGTGCCTGGAGCCCTTTAGTCACCGGGGAGCTGTTTTTT
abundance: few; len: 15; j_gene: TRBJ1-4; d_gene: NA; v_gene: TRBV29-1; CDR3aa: CSVVGSGEVNEKLFF; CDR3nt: TGCAGCGTGGTGGGGTCGGGGGAAGTGAATGAAAAACTGTTTTTT
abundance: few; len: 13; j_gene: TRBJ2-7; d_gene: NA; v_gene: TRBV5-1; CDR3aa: CASSLRQGYEQYF; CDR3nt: TGCGCCAGCAGCTTGAGGCAGGGCTACGAGCAGTACTTC
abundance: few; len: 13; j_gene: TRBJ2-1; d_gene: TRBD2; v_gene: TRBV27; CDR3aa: CASSKRTGGEQFF; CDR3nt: TGTGCCAGCAGTAAAAGGACGGGGGGTGAGCAGTTCTTC
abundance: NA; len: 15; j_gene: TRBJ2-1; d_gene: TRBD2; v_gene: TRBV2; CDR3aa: CASMPGLAGTNEQFF; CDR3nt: TGTGCCAGCATGCCGGGACTAGCGGGGACCAATGAGCAGTTCTTC
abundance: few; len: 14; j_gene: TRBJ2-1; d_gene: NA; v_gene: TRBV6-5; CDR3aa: CASSSAASYNEQFF; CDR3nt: TGTGCCAGCAGTTCCGCCGCCTCCTACAATGAGCAGTTCTTC
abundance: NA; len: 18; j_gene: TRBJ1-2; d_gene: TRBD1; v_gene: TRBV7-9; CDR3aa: CASSPVGQGGALAYGYTF; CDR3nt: TGTGCCAGCAGCCCAGTTGGACAGGGGGGCGCGTTAGCCTATGGCTACACCTTC
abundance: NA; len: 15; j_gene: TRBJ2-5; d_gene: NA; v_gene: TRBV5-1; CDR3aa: CASSFTLTTQETQYF; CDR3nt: TGCGCCAGCAGCTTTACCCTGACCACCCAAGAGACCCAGTACTTC
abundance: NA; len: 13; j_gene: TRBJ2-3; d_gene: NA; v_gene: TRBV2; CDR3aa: CASSPNVMDTQYF; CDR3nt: TGTGCCAGCAGTCCCAATGTAATGGATACGCAGTATTTT
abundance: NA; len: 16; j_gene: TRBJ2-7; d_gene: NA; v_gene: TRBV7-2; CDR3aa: CASSLGGGPSSYEQYF; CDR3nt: TGTGCCAGCAGCTTAGGAGGGGGGCCCAGCTCCTACGAGCAGTACTTC
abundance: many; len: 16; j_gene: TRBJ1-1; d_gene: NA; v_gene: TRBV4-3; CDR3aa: CASSQAGFGRGSEAFF; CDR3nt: TGCGCCAGCAGCCAAGCCGGATTCGGCAGGGGTTCTGAAGCTTTCTTT
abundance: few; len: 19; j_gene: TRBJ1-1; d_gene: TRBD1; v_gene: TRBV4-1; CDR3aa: CASSRDQTGTGVLNTEAFF; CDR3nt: TGCGCCAGCAGCCGCGATCAAACCGGGACAGGGGTTCTGAACACTGAAGCTTTCTTT
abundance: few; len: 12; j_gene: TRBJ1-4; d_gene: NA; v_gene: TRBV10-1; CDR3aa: CASSPGTPTLFF; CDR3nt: TGCGCCAGCAGTCCGGGGACTCCGACCCTGTTTTTT